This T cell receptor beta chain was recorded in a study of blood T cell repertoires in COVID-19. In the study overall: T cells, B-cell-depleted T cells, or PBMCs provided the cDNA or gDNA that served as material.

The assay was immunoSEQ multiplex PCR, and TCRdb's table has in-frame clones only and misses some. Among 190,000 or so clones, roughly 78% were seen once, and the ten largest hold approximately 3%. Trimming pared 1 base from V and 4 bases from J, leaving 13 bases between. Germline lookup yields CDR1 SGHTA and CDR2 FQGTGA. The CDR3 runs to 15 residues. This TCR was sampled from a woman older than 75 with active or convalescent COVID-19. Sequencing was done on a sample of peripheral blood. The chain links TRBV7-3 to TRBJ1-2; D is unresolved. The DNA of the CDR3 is TGTGCCAGCAGCTTAATTCCATTCTCGGGCTATGGCTACACCTTC. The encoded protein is CASSLIPFSGYGYTF.